A selection of T cell receptor beta chains follows, all from one sample in a study of CD8 T cells in ankylosing spondylitis. MiXCR, run by TCRdb on the 5' RACE reads, gives a single entry per CDR3 protein. The sample has around 490,000 distinct CDR3 sequences; 5.3% are singletons. Sequencing used blood, either unsorted or a sorted T cell fraction (not recorded which). The receptors were gathered from a male donor with ankylosing spondylitis. Both conserved end residues are part of each CDR3. Each record gives: clone size, D gene, J gene, V gene, CDR3 protein, CDR3 DNA. The D gene is left open where the match is weak. The listing skips clone size in some rows; elsewhere it reads once, few, many or a size class.

size: many
D: TRBD1
J: TRBJ2-7
V: TRBV27
CDR3: CASSLSQGVVYEQYF
DNA: TGTGCCAGCAGTTTGAGTCAGGGGGTAGTCTACGAGCAGTACTTC

size: few
D: TRBD1
J: TRBJ2-7
V: TRBV18
CDR3: CASSPRGTTGPYEQYF
DNA: TGTGCCAGCTCACCACGGGGGACGACAGGGCCCTACGAGCAGTACTTC

size: NA
D: NA
J: TRBJ2-7
V: TRBV3-1
CDR3: CASSQGAWASYEQYF
DNA: TGTGCCAGCAGCCAAGGTGCCTGGGCCTCCTACGAGCAGTACTTC

size: many
D: NA
J: TRBJ1-1
V: TRBV20-1
CDR3: CSASLAGTNTEAFF
DNA: TGCAGTGCTAGCCTTGCAGGAACGAACACTGAAGCTTTCTTT

size: many
D: NA
J: TRBJ2-7
V: TRBV7-3
CDR3: CASHRGSSYQGSYEQYF
DNA: TGTGCCAGCCACCGGGGCAGCTCTTATCAGGGCTCCTACGAGCAGTACTTC

size: many
D: NA
J: TRBJ1-5
V: TRBV6-2/TRBV6-3
CDR3: CASQVGRTSIANQPQHF
DNA: TGTGCCAGCCAAGTCGGTAGAACTTCGATCGCCAATCAGCCCCAGCATTTT

size: many
D: NA
J: TRBJ2-3
V: TRBV28
CDR3: CASSATGLDTQYF
DNA: TGTGCCAGCAGTGCCACTGGGCTGGATACGCAGTATTTT

size: few
D: TRBD2
J: TRBJ2-3
V: TRBV20-1
CDR3: CSASASGRAGGDTQYF
DNA: TGCAGTGCTAGCGCTAGCGGGAGGGCGGGGGGAGATACGCAGTATTTT

size: many
D: NA
J: TRBJ2-5
V: TRBV27
CDR3: CASSLASRETQYF
DNA: TGTGCCAGCAGTTTGGCTAGTCGCGAGACCCAGTACTTC

size: NA
D: NA
J: TRBJ2-1
V: TRBV5-6
CDR3: CASSPGRDSYNEQFF
DNA: TGTGCCAGCAGCCCCGGGCGGGACTCCTACAATGAGCAGTTCTTC

size: many
D: NA
J: TRBJ1-5
V: TRBV29-1
CDR3: CSVGFSHGEPQHF
DNA: TGCAGCGTTGGGTTCTCACACGGGGAGCCCCAGCATTTT

size: many
D: NA
J: TRBJ1-3
V: TRBV20-1
CDR3: CSARRAQTGNTIYF
DNA: TGCAGTGCTAGGAGAGCTCAAACTGGAAACACCATATATTTT

size: many
D: NA
J: TRBJ2-5
V: TRBV12-3/TRBV12-4
CDR3: CASSRYYGHNQETQYF
DNA: TGTGCCAGCAGCCGGTACTATGGACATAACCAAGAGACCCAGTACTTC

size: many
D: NA
J: TRBJ2-4
V: TRBV7-9
CDR3: CASSLELWGTKNIQYF
DNA: TGTGCCAGCAGCTTAGAGTTGTGGGGGACCAAAAACATTCAGTACTTC

size: many
D: NA
J: TRBJ1-2
V: TRBV7-9
CDR3: CASSPGPYGYTF
DNA: TGTGCCAGCAGCCCCGGACCGTATGGCTACACCTTC

size: many
D: NA
J: TRBJ1-5
V: TRBV27
CDR3: CASAVQGTSQPQHF
DNA: TGTGCCAGTGCTGTGCAGGGAACGAGTCAGCCCCAGCATTTT

size: many
D: NA
J: TRBJ2-5
V: TRBV20-1
CDR3: CSAGKPQETQYF
DNA: TGCAGTGCGGGGAAACCCCAAGAGACCCAGTACTTC

size: many
D: TRBD1
J: TRBJ2-2
V: TRBV18
CDR3: CASSPKYKTGTKDTGELFF
DNA: TGTGCCAGCTCACCGAAATATAAGACAGGGACCAAGGACACCGGGGAGCTGTTTTTT

size: NA
D: TRBD1
J: TRBJ2-7
V: TRBV5-1
CDR3: CASTVDRGALEQYF
DNA: TGCGCCAGCACGGTCGACAGGGGTGCTCTCGAGCAGTACTTC

size: few
D: TRBD1
J: TRBJ2-7
V: TRBV7-2
CDR3: CASSFGGTGAPLEYF
DNA: TGTGCCAGCAGCTTTGGCGGGACAGGGGCGCCTCTAGAGTACTTC

size: once
D: NA
J: TRBJ1-4
V: TRBV7-9
CDR3: CASSSVTHLFF
DNA: TGTGCCAGCAGCTCCGTTACACATCTGTTTTTT

size: NA
D: TRBD2
J: TRBJ2-1
V: TRBV30
CDR3: CAWSIKRGYNEQFF
DNA: TGTGCCTGGAGTATTAAGCGGGGTTATAATGAGCAGTTCTTC

size: many
D: NA
J: TRBJ1-2
V: TRBV27
CDR3: CASSLLGRINHGYTF
DNA: TGTGCCAGCAGTTTATTGGGACGGATTAACCATGGCTACACCTTC

size: many
D: NA
J: TRBJ2-5
V: TRBV6-5
CDR3: CASSYTVNQETQYF
DNA: TGTGCCAGCAGTTATACAGTCAACCAAGAGACCCAGTACTTC

size: many
D: NA
J: TRBJ2-5
V: TRBV20-1
CDR3: CSPRSDKETQYF
DNA: TGCAGTCCTAGGAGTGATAAAGAGACCCAGTACTTC

size: many
D: NA
J: TRBJ1-3
V: TRBV6-5
CDR3: CASSYSYQGWEISGNTIYF
DNA: TGTGCCAGCAGTTACTCGTATCAGGGTTGGGAGATCTCTGGAAACACCATATATTTT

size: many
D: TRBD1
J: TRBJ2-1
V: TRBV20-1
CDR3: CSARAPRQGNEQFF
DNA: TGCAGTGCTAGAGCCCCAAGACAGGGCAATGAGCAGTTCTTC

size: many
D: NA
J: TRBJ2-7
V: TRBV20-1
CDR3: CTPGLLYEQYF
DNA: TGCACCCCAGGACTCCTCTACGAGCAGTACTTC

size: NA
D: NA
J: TRBJ2-3
V: TRBV20-1
CDR3: CSAPRDSVFTDTQYF
DNA: TGCAGTGCTCCCCGCGACAGCGTATTCACAGATACGCAGTATTTT

size: many
D: NA
J: TRBJ2-3
V: TRBV7-2
CDR3: CASSLLGNPDTQYF
DNA: TGTGCCAGCAGCTTACTCGGCAATCCAGATACGCAGTATTTT

size: few
D: NA
J: TRBJ2-1
V: TRBV4-3
CDR3: CASSQDRPGYNEQFF
DNA: TGCGCCAGCAGCCAAGATCGACCTGGTTACAATGAGCAGTTCTTC

size: few
D: TRBD1
J: TRBJ2-1
V: TRBV20-1
CDR3: CSATPPGQGRTREQFF
DNA: TGCAGTGCTACACCACCCGGACAGGGGCGGACCCGTGAGCAGTTCTTC

size: many
D: TRBD1
J: TRBJ2-5
V: TRBV20-1
CDR3: CSARGLGTGEGTQYF
DNA: TGCAGTGCTAGGGGGTTAGGGACAGGGGAGGGGACCCAGTACTTC

size: many
D: NA
J: TRBJ1-3
V: TRBV5-1
CDR3: CASSFTGSGNTIYF
DNA: TGCGCCAGCAGCTTCACGGGCTCTGGAAACACCATATATTTT

size: many
D: TRBD1
J: TRBJ2-1
V: TRBV28
CDR3: CASSSIRGLNEQFF
DNA: TGTGCCAGCAGTTCGATCAGGGGGCTGAATGAGCAGTTCTTC

size: many
D: NA
J: TRBJ1-2
V: TRBV5-1
CDR3: CASSLEALGYGYTF
DNA: TGCGCCAGCAGCTTGGAGGCCCTGGGATATGGCTACACCTTC

size: many
D: NA
J: TRBJ1-5
V: TRBV28
CDR3: CASARRGVSNQPQHF
DNA: TGTGCCAGCGCGCGGCGTGGGGTCAGCAATCAGCCCCAGCATTTT

size: many
D: NA
J: TRBJ2-1
V: TRBV5-1
CDR3: CASSTSTRNNEQFF
DNA: TGCGCCAGCAGCACCTCGACTAGGAACAATGAGCAGTTCTTC

size: many
D: NA
J: TRBJ1-1
V: TRBV29-1
CDR3: CSVERGWLAFF
DNA: TGCAGCGTTGAGAGAGGCTGGTTAGCTTTCTTT

size: NA
D: TRBD2
J: TRBJ2-7
V: TRBV4-1
CDR3: CASSQRIAGGEQYF
DNA: TGCGCCAGCAGCCAAAGAATAGCGGGGGGGGAGCAGTACTTC

size: many
D: NA
J: TRBJ2-1
V: TRBV30
CDR3: CAWSVFGPLGHYNEQFF
DNA: TGTGCCTGGAGTGTATTTGGACCATTAGGGCATTACAATGAGCAGTTCTTC

size: many
D: TRBD2
J: TRBJ2-1
V: TRBV10-3
CDR3: CAISETSGGANEQFF
DNA: TGTGCCATCAGTGAGACTAGCGGGGGGGCCAATGAGCAGTTCTTC

size: many
D: NA
J: TRBJ2-5
V: TRBV20-1
CDR3: CSAPPGSRLETQYF
DNA: TGCAGTGCTCCCCCCGGCTCGAGGCTGGAGACCCAGTACTTC

size: NA
D: TRBD1
J: TRBJ2-2
V: TRBV10-1
CDR3: CASSESAPGQGGTGELFF
DNA: TGCGCCAGCAGTGAGTCGGCTCCGGGACAGGGCGGAACCGGGGAGCTGTTTTTT

size: many
D: NA
J: TRBJ2-3
V: TRBV29-1
CDR3: CSVGQDTDTQYF
DNA: TGCAGCGTAGGACAAGACACAGATACGCAGTATTTT

size: many
D: NA
J: TRBJ1-5
V: TRBV6-1
CDR3: CASISTVASNQPQHF
DNA: TGTGCCAGTATTTCGACAGTCGCTAGCAATCAGCCCCAGCATTTT

size: many
D: NA
J: TRBJ1-1
V: TRBV4-2
CDR3: CASSTTGPGNTEAFF
DNA: TGTGCCAGCAGCACGACAGGTCCAGGGAACACTGAAGCTTTCTTT

size: many
D: NA
J: TRBJ2-1
V: TRBV4-2
CDR3: CASSPDGPGEQFF
DNA: TGTGCCAGCAGCCCTGATGGACCGGGCGAGCAGTTCTTC

size: many
D: TRBD2
J: TRBJ2-1
V: TRBV6-2/TRBV6-3
CDR3: CASSYWRGTSDNEQFF
DNA: TGTGCCAGCAGTTACTGGCGGGGGACTAGCGACAATGAGCAGTTCTTC

size: many
D: NA
J: TRBJ2-2
V: TRBV27
CDR3: CASSLGVPHGELFF
DNA: TGTGCCAGCAGTTTAGGAGTCCCGCACGGGGAGCTGTTTTTT

size: many
D: TRBD1
J: TRBJ1-2
V: TRBV7-2
CDR3: CASSYRTGDLYGYTF
DNA: TGTGCCAGCAGCTACAGGACAGGGGACCTCTATGGCTACACCTTC

size: many
D: NA
J: TRBJ1-6
V: TRBV15
CDR3: CATSRQGRGSPLHF
DNA: TGTGCCACCAGCAGACAGGGTAGGGGTTCACCCCTCCACTTT